This section outlines one TCR beta chain sequence together with its context. The data stem from a study of T-cell memory formation after mild COVID-19. TCRdb called the 5' RACE reads again in MiXCR, with one record for every CDR3 protein. The sample includes a few hundred thousand distinct CDR3 sequences, over 20% of them seen just once. V was pared by 8 bases and J by 3 bases, with 14 bases between. The CDR3 loop spans 13 amino acids. The origin of this receptor is an adult woman who had mild COVID-19 (a few samples of this study predate the infection). Cell type and time point are not known. The chain recombines TRBV12-3 or TRBV12-4 with TRBJ2-7; D is uncertain. The specimen sequenced was PBMCs or a T cell subset sorted from them (not recorded which). This CDR3 is CASGLQLIYEQYF. The DNA for the CDR3 is TGTGCCAGCGGCTTGCAGCTGATCTACGAGCAGTACTTC.